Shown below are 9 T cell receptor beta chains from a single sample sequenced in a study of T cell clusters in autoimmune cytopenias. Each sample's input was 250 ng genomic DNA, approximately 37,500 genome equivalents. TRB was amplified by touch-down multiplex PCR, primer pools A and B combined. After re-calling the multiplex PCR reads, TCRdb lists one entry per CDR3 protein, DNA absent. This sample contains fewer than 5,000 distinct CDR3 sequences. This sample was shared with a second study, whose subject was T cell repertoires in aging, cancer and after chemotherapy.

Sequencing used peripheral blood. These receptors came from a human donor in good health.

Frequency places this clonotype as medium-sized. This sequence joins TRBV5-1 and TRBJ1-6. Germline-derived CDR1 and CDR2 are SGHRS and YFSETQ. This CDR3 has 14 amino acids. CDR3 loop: CASSPFDGNSPLHF. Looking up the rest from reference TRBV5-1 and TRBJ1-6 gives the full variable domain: KAGVTQTPRYLIKTRGQQVTLSCSPISGHRSVSWYQQTPGQGLQFLFEYFSETQRNKGNFPGRFSGRQFSNSRSEMNVSTLELGDSALYLCASSPFDGNSPLHFGNGTRLTVT.

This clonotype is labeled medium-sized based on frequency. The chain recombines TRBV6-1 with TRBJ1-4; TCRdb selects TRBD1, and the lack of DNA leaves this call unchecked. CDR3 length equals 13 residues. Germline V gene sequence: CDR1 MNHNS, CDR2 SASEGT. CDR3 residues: CASIGRGREKLFF.

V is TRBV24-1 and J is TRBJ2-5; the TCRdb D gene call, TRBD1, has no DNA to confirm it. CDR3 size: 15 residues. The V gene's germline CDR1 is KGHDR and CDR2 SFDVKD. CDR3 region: CATRSRTGGQETQYF.

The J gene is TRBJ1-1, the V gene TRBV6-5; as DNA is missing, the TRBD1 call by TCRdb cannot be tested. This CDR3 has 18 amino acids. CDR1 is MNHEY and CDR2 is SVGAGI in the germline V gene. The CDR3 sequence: CASSYSFPRTISNTEAFF.

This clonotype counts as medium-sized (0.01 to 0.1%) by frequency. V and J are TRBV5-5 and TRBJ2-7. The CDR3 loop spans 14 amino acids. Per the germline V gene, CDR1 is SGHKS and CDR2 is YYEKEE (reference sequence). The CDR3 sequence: CASSSIFGSYEQYF.

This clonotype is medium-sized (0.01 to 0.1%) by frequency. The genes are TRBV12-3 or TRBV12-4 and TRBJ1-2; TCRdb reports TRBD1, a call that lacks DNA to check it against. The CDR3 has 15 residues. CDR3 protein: CASSWDQGIQTRSTF.

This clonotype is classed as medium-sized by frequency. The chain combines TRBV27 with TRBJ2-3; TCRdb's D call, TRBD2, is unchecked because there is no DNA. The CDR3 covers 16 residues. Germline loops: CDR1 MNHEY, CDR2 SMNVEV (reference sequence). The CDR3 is CASSLRVAGGGDTQYF.

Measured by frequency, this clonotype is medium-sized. The CDR3 sequence is CAWGGGNTEAFF. The V gene is TRBV30, the J gene TRBJ1-1. Per germline, CDR1 GTSNPN and CDR2 SVGIG (reference sequence). The CDR3 is 12 residues long.

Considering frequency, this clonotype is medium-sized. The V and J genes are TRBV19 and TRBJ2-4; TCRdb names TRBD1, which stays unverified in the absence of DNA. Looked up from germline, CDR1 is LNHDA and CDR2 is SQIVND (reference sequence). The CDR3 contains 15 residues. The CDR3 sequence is CASSIHGQGGNIQYF.